A selection of T cell receptor beta chains follows, all from one sample in a study of OX40 agonist ivuxolimab in advanced cancers. Sequencing was performed with immunoSEQ multiplex PCR; in TCRdb, only in-frame clones are kept and a portion is missing. The sample consists of 65,000 to 70,000 clones, around four fifths of them appearing once. Sequences were derived from CD4+ or CD8+ T cells sorted from blood, sampled in a trial of the OX40 agonist ivuxolimab. The source of these receptors is an adult with an advanced solid tumor such as melanoma, head and neck, liver or kidney cancer. The CDR3 runs from the conserved cysteine through the conserved F or W. The order of the fields is V gene, clone size, CDR3 length, J gene, CDR3 protein. Rows give clone size only sometimes, using once, few, many, or a class for an expanded clone.

TRBV9	-	16	TRBJ2-1	CASSVGRDHTYNEQFF
TRBV9	-	18	TRBJ2-2	CASSTRTGGLGYTGELFF
TRBV29-1	few	11	TRBJ1-2	CSVVVGMGYTF
TRBV11-2	-	17	TRBJ2-1	CASSLAGARSSYNEQFF
TRBV10-3	once	13	TRBJ1-4	CAISGSVNEKLFF
TRBV7-2	-	16	TRBJ2-6	CASIREALSGANVLTF
TRBV7-2	-	14	TRBJ1-5	CASSLEGSNQPQHF
TRBV11-3	once	15	TRBJ2-2	CASSLIWDRAGELFF
TRBV7-2	-	15	TRBJ1-5	CASSLAVPWTQPQHF
TRBV27	-	14	TRBJ1-1	CASSSPSRGVGAFF
TRBV27	-	17	TRBJ1-6	CASSLSVREAYNSPLHF
TRBV6-5	-	13	TRBJ2-7	CASSTVPGNEQYF
TRBV5-5	-	16	TRBJ2-4	CASSPGTGSSGNIQYF
TRBV21-1	-	16	TRBJ2-5	CASSKRQGAVEETQYF
TRBV7-2	-	14	TRBJ2-2	CASSLRLRGGELFF
TRBV27	-	15	TRBJ2-1	CASSLVSVRYNEQFF
TRBV7-3	-	15	TRBJ2-1	CASSFRPDSYNEQFF
TRBV4-3	-	15	TRBJ1-2	CASSQDYGGNYGYTF
TRBV5-4	-	14	TRBJ2-1	CASSTKTGDNEQFF
TRBV19	-	13	TRBJ2-1	CASSLDRGNEQFF
TRBV6-5	-	14	TRBJ1-2	CASRAPGQGYGYTF
TRBV7-2	-	12	TRBJ1-1	CASSLTFTEAFF
TRBV7-9	-	15	TRBJ1-6	CASSFGSGLYSPLHF
TRBV9	once	14	TRBJ2-5	CASSTATSEETQYF
TRBV5-8	once	16	TRBJ2-5	CASSSTGGGNQETQYF
TRBV14	-	15	TRBJ1-1	CASSPKLQVNTEAFF
TRBV27	-	15	TRBJ1-2	CASSGGSGASYGYTF
TRBV7-2	-	14	TRBJ2-1	CASSLRQGYNEQFF
TRBV9	-	16	TRBJ1-2	CASSVESGRGVFGYTF
TRBV4-2	once	16	TRBJ2-5	CASSQELNKRGETQYF
TRBV5-4	-	15	TRBJ2-3	CASSLGGRSTDTQYF
TRBV6-4	-	14	TRBJ2-3	CASRPDRVTDTQYF
TRBV5-1	-	15	TRBJ2-3	CASSFGTASEDTQYF
TRBV11-2	-	14	TRBJ2-3	CASSLLSFADTQYF
TRBV28	-	14	TRBJ1-1	CASRARKLNTEAFF
TRBV7-8	-	13	TRBJ2-2	CASSLTQTGELFF
TRBV9	-	15	TRBJ2-1	CASSVSGGSYNEQFF
TRBV5-5	-	16	TRBJ2-7	CASSTPTGTGDYEQYF
TRBV5-1	-	14	TRBJ2-5	CASRPTLTQETQYF
TRBV19	-	16	TRBJ2-5	CASSILAGLNQETQYF
TRBV4-2	-	15	-	CASSQPDRDAYEQYF
TRBV27	-	14	TRBJ1-3	CASSPPGTGDTIYF
TRBV6-6	-	16	TRBJ2-3	CASSYSRLAGYDTQYF
TRBV7-2	-	13	TRBJ2-5	CASSKALQETQYF
TRBV19	-	16	TRBJ2-2	CASSITSGRSAGELFF
TRBV30	few	14	TRBJ1-1	CAYNHRQVNTEAFF
TRBV27	-	15	TRBJ2-3	CASSSLGGYTDTQYF